This paragraph covers one TCR beta chain sequence. This clone was picked up one time. The clone's antigen remains unknown. No much larger clone exists at a distance of one base, and base qualities are not known. The library was prepared using the immunoSEQ multiplex PCR assay. The source is immuneACCESS, and TCRdb retained only in-frame sequences with V and J called. Part of the clones is not carried over; for the studies checked, unresolved V genes explain less than half of this, and the remainder is unexplained. The sample records 9,000 to 10,000 clones, under 90% of which are singletons. Of the sample, roughly 2.4% falls within the top ten clones. This sample is drawn from a study of T cells and Merkel cell carcinoma outcomes (dated by TCRdb to about 2020). Looking at the study overall: The study looked at whether the tumor T-cell repertoire and T-cell density could predict clinical outcome in patients with Merkel cell carcinoma.

The research as a whole found: Clinical outcomes in Merkel cell carcinoma patients were reported to be predicted by T-cell repertoire features combined with T-cell density.

At the junction V is shortened by 8 bases and J by 2 bases; bases outside the gene matches: 25. There are 21 amino acids in the CDR3, from cysteine to phenylalanine inclusive. Here the CDR3 DNA is all that survives: 63 bases in frame from base 1. CDR1 and CDR2, per the germline V gene (reference sequence), are LNHNV and YYDKDF. The samples were taken from patients with Merkel cell carcinoma. The sample consisted of tumor tissue from Merkel cell carcinoma. The sequence came from a human donor with Merkel cell carcinoma. This receptor chain uses TRBV15 and TRBJ2-3; 10 central nucleotides agree with TRBD2. The DNA is as follows: TGTGCCACCTTGAACTTACAAATAGCGGGGGGATCCATTCTTAACACAGATACGCAGTATTTT. Protein translation: CATLNLQIAGGSILNTDTQYF.